The TCR beta chain under discussion was sequenced for a study of blood T cell repertoires in COVID-19. Cohorts were determined from participant-reported clinical history. Produced via immunoSEQ multiplex PCR; TCRdb's table is partial and in-frame only. The data show approximately 190,000 clones, with roughly 86% seen just once and approximately 23% held by the top ten. This receptor was identified in a woman aged 40 to 49 in a cohort exposed to, infected with or recovered from COVID-19 (not recorded which). Specimen: PBMCs or T cells enriched from blood (not recorded which).

The CDR3 sequence is CASSFDRGINYGYTF. In DNA, the CDR3 is TGTGCCAGCAGTTTCGACAGGGGAATCAACTATGGCTACACCTTC. The gene calls are TRBV27 and TRBJ1-2, with TRBD1 matching 8 bases. The CDR3 consists of 15 residues. Trimming removed 3 bases from V and 2 bases from J; junction bases left unmatched: 5. Germline V CDR1 and CDR2: MNHEY, SMNVEV (reference sequence).